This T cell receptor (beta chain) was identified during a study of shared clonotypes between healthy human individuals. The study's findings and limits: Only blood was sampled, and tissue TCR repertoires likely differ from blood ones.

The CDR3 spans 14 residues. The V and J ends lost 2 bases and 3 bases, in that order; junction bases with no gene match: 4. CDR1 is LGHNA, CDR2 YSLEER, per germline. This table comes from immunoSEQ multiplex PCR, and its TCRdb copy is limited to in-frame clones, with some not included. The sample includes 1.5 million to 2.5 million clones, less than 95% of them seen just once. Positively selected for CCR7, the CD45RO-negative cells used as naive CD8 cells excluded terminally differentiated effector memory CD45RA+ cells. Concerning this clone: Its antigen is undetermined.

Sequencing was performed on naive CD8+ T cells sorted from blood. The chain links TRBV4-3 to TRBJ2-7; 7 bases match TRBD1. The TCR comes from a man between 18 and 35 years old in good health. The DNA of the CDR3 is TGCGCCAGCAGCCAACGACCAGGGGGCTACGAGCAGTACTTC. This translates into CASSQRPGGYEQYF.